Listed here is a single T cell receptor beta chain. This entry belongs to a study of control samples from healthy donors and cancer patients. Germline V CDR1 and CDR2: LGHNA, YSLEER. The CDR3 loop spans 15 amino acids. Trimming pared 0 bases from V and 2 bases from J, leaving 9 bases between. Method: immunoSEQ multiplex PCR; TCRdb's copy keeps in-frame clones and lacks some. The sample contains tens of thousands of clones, 91% of which appear only once. This chain links TRBV4-3 with TRBJ2-3; D uncertain. The source of this sequence is a man under 40 in good health. Sequencing input: blood. CDR3 DNA sequence: TGCGCCAGCAGCCAAGATTTTCGGTCCACAGATACGCAGTATTTT. It codes for CASSQDFRSTDTQYF.